These T cell receptor beta chains were read from a single sample in a study of spatial heterogeneity in lung cancer. TCRdb reprocessed the 5' RACE reads with MiXCR, giving one entry per CDR3 protein. Of a few thousand distinct CDR3 sequences listed, under 9.5% are singletons. The source material was lung tumor tissue, sampled at surgery. These receptor sequences come from a female donor with early-stage non-small cell lung cancer. Each CDR3 is given with its conserved first and last residue. A D gene is named only where the DNA matches it firmly. Size is omitted from some rows. Given values are once, few, many or a class for expanded clones.

clone size	J gene	V gene	D gene	CDR3 protein	CDR3 DNA
few	TRBJ1-5	TRBV27	.	CASSPTSYQPQHF	TGTGCCAGCAGTCCGACCTCGTATCAGCCCCAGCATTTT
.	TRBJ1-3	TRBV4-1	.	CASSQDRGSSGNTIYF	TGCGCCAGCAGCCAAGATCGGGGGAGTTCTGGAAACACCATATATTTT
few	TRBJ2-7	TRBV7-9	.	CASSLPRDYEQYF	TGTGCCAGCAGCTTACCCCGCGACTACGAGCAGTACTTC
.	TRBJ2-3	TRBV7-9	TRBD1	CASSPQGGRGLRDTQYF	TGTGCCAGCAGCCCTCAAGGGGGCAGGGGGCTTAGGGATACGCAGTATTTT
medium-sized	TRBJ2-5	TRBV28	.	CASSPDKQETQYF	TGTGCCAGCAGTCCCGACAAGCAAGAGACCCAGTACTTC
once	TRBJ2-1	TRBV2	TRBD2	CASSERTSKFF	TGTGCCAGCAGTGAGAGGACTAGCAAGTTCTTC
.	TRBJ2-2	TRBV2	.	CASSTDRPGLRRPGELFF	TGTGCCAGCAGCACTGATCGACCGGGACTGCGAAGGCCCGGGGAGCTGTTTTTT
many	TRBJ2-1	TRBV28	TRBD2	CASSPGLAGHGQFF	TGTGCCAGCAGTCCGGGACTAGCGGGACATGGGCAGTTCTTC
large	TRBJ1-4	TRBV28	.	CASSSGVILFF	TGTGCCAGCAGTTCGGGAGTCATACTGTTTTTT
.	TRBJ1-6	TRBV6-5	.	CASSLVQGLTYNSPLHF	TGTGCCAGCAGCCTCGTACAGGGACTAACCTATAATTCACCCCTCCACTTT
medium-sized	TRBJ2-7	TRBV10-1	TRBD1	CASSELRQGASEQYF	TGCGCCAGCAGTGAGCTGCGACAGGGGGCTTCCGAGCAGTACTTC
.	TRBJ2-2	TRBV2	.	CASSVKGGTGELFF	TGTGCCAGCAGTGTAAAGGGAGGCACCGGGGAGCTGTTTTTT
large	TRBJ2-5	TRBV7-9	.	CASSPPDPGVETQYF	TGTGCCAGCAGCCCCCCCGATCCAGGGGTCGAGACCCAGTACTTC
few	TRBJ1-5	TRBV25-1	.	CASSGEGIGNQPQHF	TGTGCCAGCAGTGGAGAGGGAATCGGGAATCAGCCCCAGCATTTT
medium-sized	TRBJ1-5	TRBV7-9	.	CASSSSYQPQHF	TGTGCCAGCAGCTCCAGCTATCAGCCCCAGCATTTT
.	TRBJ1-5	TRBV20-1	.	CSAIGGGRQPQHF	TGCAGTGCAATTGGGGGTGGAAGACAGCCCCAGCATTTT
medium-sized	TRBJ2-1	TRBV10-3	TRBD2	CAISSGGSYNEQFF	TGTGCCATCAGCTCGGGGGGGTCCTACAATGAGCAGTTCTTC
medium-sized	TRBJ1-1	TRBV7-9	.	CASSRGQVRTEAFF	TGTGCCAGCAGCAGAGGGCAGGTCCGCACTGAAGCTTTCTTT
medium-sized	TRBJ1-5	TRBV4-2	.	CASSKVGMQGKAQPQHF	TGTGCCAGCAGCAAGGTGGGGATGCAGGGCAAGGCTCAGCCCCAGCATTTT
large	TRBJ1-2	TRBV3-1	.	CASSLGGKGGYTF	TGTGCCAGCAGCCTGGGAGGAAAGGGCGGCTACACCTTC
.	TRBJ2-4	TRBV6-1	.	CASSEIRGAKNIQYF	TGTGCCAGCAGTGAAATCAGGGGAGCCAAAAACATTCAGTACTTC
.	TRBJ2-5	TRBV20-1	.	CSAPGVETQYF	TGCAGTGCCCCTGGCGTCGAGACCCAGTACTTC
few	TRBJ2-2	TRBV5-1	TRBD1	CASSSGPGQGARTGELFF	TGCGCCAGCAGCTCCGGACCTGGACAGGGGGCTCGAACCGGGGAGCTGTTTTTT
medium-sized	TRBJ1-6	TRBV19	.	CASSNTPRYSYNSPLHF	TGTGCCAGTAGTAATACTCCTAGATACTCCTATAATTCACCCCTCCACTTT
few	TRBJ2-1	TRBV7-7	TRBD1	CASSLHGQGAFHEQFF	TGTGCCAGCAGCTTACACGGACAGGGGGCTTTCCATGAGCAGTTCTTC
.	TRBJ2-6	TRBV30	.	CALDGGPSGANVLTF	TGTGCGTTGGACGGTGGTCCTTCTGGGGCCAACGTCCTGACTTTC
few	TRBJ2-7	TRBV7-9	.	CASSLDLITLYEQYF	TGTGCCAGCAGCTTAGATCTAATAACCTTGTACGAGCAGTACTTC
.	TRBJ2-2	TRBV21-1	.	CASRWDRNTGELFF	TGTGCCAGCAGGTGGGACAGGAACACCGGGGAGCTGTTTTTT
.	TRBJ1-2	TRBV5-1	.	CASSHYPELDGYTF	TGCGCCAGCAGCCATTACCCCGAACTAGATGGCTACACCTTC
large	TRBJ2-7	TRBV30	.	CAWTTLDSYEQYF	TGTGCCTGGACTACCCTTGACTCCTACGAGCAGTACTTC
medium-sized	TRBJ2-3	TRBV27	.	CASSDYRADTQYF	TGTGCCAGCAGTGACTACCGGGCAGATACGCAGTATTTT
few	TRBJ2-3	TRBV7-6	.	CASSPFGGPSTDTQYF	TGTGCCAGCAGCCCTTTCGGGGGACCTAGCACAGATACGCAGTATTTT
.	TRBJ2-1	TRBV5-6	.	CASSLRLSRGTLGYNEQFF	TGTGCCAGCAGCTTACGGCTGAGTCGGGGGACGTTAGGTTACAATGAGCAGTTCTTC
.	TRBJ1-4	TRBV2	.	CASSREPNEKLFF	TGTGCCAGCAGTAGGGAGCCTAATGAAAAACTGTTTTTT
.	TRBJ2-3	TRBV18	.	CASSPVTDTQYF	TGTGCCAGCTCACCGGTCACAGATACGCAGTATTTT
few	TRBJ1-2	TRBV11-2	.	CASSRKGSGYTF	TGTGCCAGCAGCCGAAAGGGGAGCGGCTACACCTTC
large	TRBJ1-5	TRBV10-3	TRBD1	CAISEGQGGNQPQHF	TGTGCCATCAGTGAGGGACAGGGGGGCAATCAGCCCCAGCATTTT
few	TRBJ2-2	TRBV23-1	.	CASSRRTGELFF	TGCGCCAGCAGTCGGCGGACCGGGGAGCTGTTTTTT
few	TRBJ2-3	TRBV6-1	.	CASNLRGITDTQYF	TGTGCCAGCAACCTAAGAGGCATCACAGATACGCAGTATTTT
large	TRBJ2-4	TRBV27	.	CASSVRQGGLAKNIQYF	TGTGCCAGCAGCGTAAGACAGGGAGGTCTAGCCAAAAACATTCAGTACTTC
.	TRBJ1-2	TRBV5-1	.	CASSLGQANYGYTF	TGCGCCAGCAGCTTGGGACAGGCAAACTATGGCTACACCTTC
many	TRBJ2-3	TRBV9	TRBD1	CASSGQGFTDTQYF	TGTGCCAGCAGCGGACAGGGTTTCACAGATACGCAGTATTTT
few	TRBJ1-1	TRBV2	.	CASSDGPPNTEAFF	TGTGCCAGCAGTGATGGTCCGCCGAACACTGAAGCTTTCTTT
.	TRBJ2-6	TRBV10-3	TRBD2	CAISELAGASGANVLTF	TGTGCCATCAGTGAACTAGCGGGGGCCTCTGGGGCCAACGTCCTGACTTTC
few	TRBJ1-6	TRBV12-3/TRBV12-4	TRBD1	CASSQTGEGGSPLHF	TGTGCCAGCAGTCAGACAGGGGAAGGGGGTTCACCCCTCCACTTT
.	TRBJ2-5	TRBV6-6	TRBD2	CASSNSGGGETQYF	TGTGCCAGCAGCAATAGCGGGGGGGGAGAGACCCAGTACTTC